This T cell receptor beta chain was documented in a study of blood T cell repertoires in COVID-19. Overall study: Samples taken during acute and convalescent COVID-19 were collected in the United States, Italy and Spain.

The germline V gene encodes CDR1 KGHSH and CDR2 LQKENI. This CDR3 comprises 17 residues. V shed 2 bases, J shed 0 bases, and the junction held 8 bases outside the gene matches. As handled by the study authors: For nucleated cells, counts were estimated from reference gene primer amplification. The data were produced by immunoSEQ multiplex PCR, yet TCRdb's version contains in-frame clones alone and is incomplete. That table gives V, J and clone size, and the DNA gave D and trimming. The sample includes about 170,000 clones, about 86% of them seen just once. The V and J genes are TRBV18 and TRBJ1-1, with 8 bases that match TRBD1. The clonotype was recovered from a woman aged 60-75 years with COVID-19, enrolled during active disease. Sequenced material: peripheral blood. The CDR3 loop is CASSPVQGGFMNTEAFF. Written as DNA, the CDR3 is TGTGCCAGCTCACCAGTACAGGGGGGGTTCATGAACACTGAAGCTTTCTTT.